This TCR beta chain was documented in a study of OX40 agonist ivuxolimab in advanced cancers. CDR1 is SGHAT and CDR2 is FQNNGV in the germline V gene. Trimming removed 2 bases from V and 4 bases from J, with 9 bases in between. CDR3 size: 14 residues. Data came from immunoSEQ multiplex PCR; TCRdb stores just in-frame clones and leaves some out. Altogether 25,000 to 30,000 clones are present, approximately 80% being singletons, with the ten largest covering 26%. Here the sequenced sample was CD4+ or CD8+ T cells sorted from blood, taken in a trial of the OX40 agonist ivuxolimab. This clonotype was sampled from an adult with an advanced solid tumor such as melanoma, head and neck, liver or kidney cancer. The chain joins TRBV11-2 to TRBJ2-1; D possibly matches TRBD1 or TRBD2 (5 bases each). The CDR3 spells CASSLLGGYNEQFF. The DNA for the CDR3 is TGTGCCAGCAGCTTACTTGGGGGATACAATGAGCAGTTCTTC.